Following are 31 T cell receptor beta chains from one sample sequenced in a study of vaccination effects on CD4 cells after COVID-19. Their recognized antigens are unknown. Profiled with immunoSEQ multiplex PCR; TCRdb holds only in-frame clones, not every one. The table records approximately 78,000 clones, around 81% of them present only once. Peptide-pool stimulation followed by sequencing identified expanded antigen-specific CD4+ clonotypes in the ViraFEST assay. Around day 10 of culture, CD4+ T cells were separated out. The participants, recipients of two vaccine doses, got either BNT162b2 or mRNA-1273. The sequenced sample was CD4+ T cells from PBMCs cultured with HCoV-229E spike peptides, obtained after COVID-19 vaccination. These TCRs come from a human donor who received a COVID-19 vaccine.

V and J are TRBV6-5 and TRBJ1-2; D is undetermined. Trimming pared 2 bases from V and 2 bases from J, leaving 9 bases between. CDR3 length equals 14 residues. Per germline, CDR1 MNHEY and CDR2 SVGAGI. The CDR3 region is CASSYGELNYGYTF. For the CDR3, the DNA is TGTGCCAGCAGTTACGGAGAATTGAACTATGGCTACACCTTC.

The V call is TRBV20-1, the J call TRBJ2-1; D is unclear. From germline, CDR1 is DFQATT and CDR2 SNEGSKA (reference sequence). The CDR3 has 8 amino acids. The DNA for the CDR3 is TGCAGGACCAATGAGCAGTTCTTC. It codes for CRTNEQFF.

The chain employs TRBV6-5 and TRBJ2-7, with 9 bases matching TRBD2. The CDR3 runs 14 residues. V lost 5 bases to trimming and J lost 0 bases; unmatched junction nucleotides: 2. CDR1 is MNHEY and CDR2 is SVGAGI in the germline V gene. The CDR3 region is CASSSGGSSYEQYV. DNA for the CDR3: TGTGCCAGCAGTAGCGGGGGGAGCTCCTACGAGCAGTACGTC.

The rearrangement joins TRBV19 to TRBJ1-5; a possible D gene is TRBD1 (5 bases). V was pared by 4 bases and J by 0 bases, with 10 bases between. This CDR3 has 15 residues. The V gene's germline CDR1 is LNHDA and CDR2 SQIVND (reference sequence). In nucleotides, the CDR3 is TGTGCCAGTAGTAGCTGGGACCATAGCAATCAGCCCCAGCATTTT. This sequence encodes CASSSWDHSNQPQHF. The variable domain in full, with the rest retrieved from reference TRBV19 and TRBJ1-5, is DGGITQSPKYLFRKEGQNVTLSCEQNLNHDAMYWYRQDPGQGLRLIYYSQIVNDFQKGDIAEGYSVSREKKESFPLTVTSAQKNPTAFYLCASSSWDHSNQPQHFGDGTRLSIL.

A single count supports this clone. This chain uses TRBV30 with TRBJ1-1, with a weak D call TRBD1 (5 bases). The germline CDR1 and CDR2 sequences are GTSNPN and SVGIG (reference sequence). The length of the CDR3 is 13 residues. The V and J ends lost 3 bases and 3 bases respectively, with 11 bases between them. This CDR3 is CAWRGRLDTEAFF. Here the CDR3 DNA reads TGTGCCTGGAGGGGGCGGCTGGACACTGAAGCTTTCTTT.

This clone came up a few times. The CDR3, as DNA: TGTGCCAGCAGCTACGGGACAGGTGGGCCTGGGGCCAACGTCCTGACTTTC. Protein sequence: CASSYGTGGPGANVLTF. V usage is TRBV5-8 and J usage is TRBJ2-6; 8 positions agree with TRBD1. The CDR3 runs 17 residues. J gave up 2 bases and V 3 bases, and 7 bases lay outside the gene matches. Per the germline V gene, CDR1 is SGHTS and CDR2 is YDEGEE.

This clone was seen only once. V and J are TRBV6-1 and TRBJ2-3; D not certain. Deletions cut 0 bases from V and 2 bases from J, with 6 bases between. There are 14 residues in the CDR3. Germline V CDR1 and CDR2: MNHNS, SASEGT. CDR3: CASSEAGYTDTQYF. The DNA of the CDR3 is TGTGCCAGCAGTGAAGCGGGGTACACAGATACGCAGTATTTT.

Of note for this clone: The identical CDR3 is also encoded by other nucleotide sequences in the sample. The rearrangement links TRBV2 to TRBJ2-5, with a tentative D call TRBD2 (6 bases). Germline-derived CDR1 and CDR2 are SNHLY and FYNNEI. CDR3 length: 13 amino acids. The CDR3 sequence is CASAGSSLETQYF. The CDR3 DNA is TGTGCAAGCGCGGGGAGCAGTCTGGAGACCCAGTACTTC.

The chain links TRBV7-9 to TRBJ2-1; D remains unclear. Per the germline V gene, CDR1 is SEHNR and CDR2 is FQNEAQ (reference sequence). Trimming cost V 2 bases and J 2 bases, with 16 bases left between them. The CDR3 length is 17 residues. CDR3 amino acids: CASSLIGQIGPYNEQFF. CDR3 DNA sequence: TGTGCCAGCAGCTTAATTGGGCAAATTGGGCCCTACAATGAGCAGTTCTTC. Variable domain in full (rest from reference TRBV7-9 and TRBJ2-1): DTGVSQNPRHKITKRGQNVTFRCDPISEHNRLYWYRQTLGQGPEFLTYFQNEAQLEKSRLLSDRFSAERPKGSFSTLEIQRTEQGDSAMYLCASSLIGQIGPYNEQFFGPGTRLTVL.

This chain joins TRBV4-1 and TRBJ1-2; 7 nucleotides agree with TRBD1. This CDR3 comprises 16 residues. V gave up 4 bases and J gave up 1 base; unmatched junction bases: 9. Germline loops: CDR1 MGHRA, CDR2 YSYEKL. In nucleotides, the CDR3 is TGCGCCAGCAGCCTGACCCGGGACAGTATTAACTATGGCTACACCTTC. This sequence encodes CASSLTRDSINYGYTF.

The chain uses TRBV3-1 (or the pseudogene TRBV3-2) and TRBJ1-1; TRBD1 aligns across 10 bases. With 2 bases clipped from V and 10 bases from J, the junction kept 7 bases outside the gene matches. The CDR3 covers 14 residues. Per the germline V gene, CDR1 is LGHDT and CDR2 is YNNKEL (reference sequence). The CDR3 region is CASSQQTGGNRAFF. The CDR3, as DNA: TGTGCCAGCAGCCAACAGACAGGGGGCAATAGAGCTTTCTTT.

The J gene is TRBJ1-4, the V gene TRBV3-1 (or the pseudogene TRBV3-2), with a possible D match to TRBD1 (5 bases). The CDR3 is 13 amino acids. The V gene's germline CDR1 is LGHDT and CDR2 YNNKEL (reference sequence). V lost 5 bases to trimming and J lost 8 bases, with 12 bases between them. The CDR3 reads CASSLTTAEKLFF. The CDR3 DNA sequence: TGTGCCAGCAGCTTGACGACAGCGGAAAAACTGTTTTTT.

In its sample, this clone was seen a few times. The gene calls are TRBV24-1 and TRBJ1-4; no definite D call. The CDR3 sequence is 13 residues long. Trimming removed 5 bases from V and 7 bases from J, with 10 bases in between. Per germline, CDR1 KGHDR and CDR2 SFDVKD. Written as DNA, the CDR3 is TGTGCCACCAGTGGTCCAAAGGGTGAAAAACTGTTTTTT. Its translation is CATSGPKGEKLFF.

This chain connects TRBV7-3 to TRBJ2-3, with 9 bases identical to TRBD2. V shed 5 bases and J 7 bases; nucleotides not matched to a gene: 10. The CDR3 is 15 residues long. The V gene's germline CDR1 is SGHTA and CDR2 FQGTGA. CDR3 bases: TGTGCCAGCAGCCTCGCGGGGGGGCGGACCCATACGCAGTATTTT. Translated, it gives CASSLAGGRTHTQYF.

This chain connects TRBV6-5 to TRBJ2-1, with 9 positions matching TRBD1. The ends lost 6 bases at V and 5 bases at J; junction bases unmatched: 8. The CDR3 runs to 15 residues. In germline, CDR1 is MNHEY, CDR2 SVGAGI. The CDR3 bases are TGTGCCAGCAGGGGAACAGGGGGCGCACACAATGAGCAGTTCTTC. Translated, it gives CASRGTGGAHNEQFF.

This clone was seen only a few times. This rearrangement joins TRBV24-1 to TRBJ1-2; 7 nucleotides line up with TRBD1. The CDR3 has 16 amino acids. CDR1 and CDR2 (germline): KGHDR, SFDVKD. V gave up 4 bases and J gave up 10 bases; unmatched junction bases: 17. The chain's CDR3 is CATSDPQGGQKSAYTF. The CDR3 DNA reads TGTGCCACCAGTGACCCCCAGGGGGGACAAAAGAGTGCCTACACCTTC.

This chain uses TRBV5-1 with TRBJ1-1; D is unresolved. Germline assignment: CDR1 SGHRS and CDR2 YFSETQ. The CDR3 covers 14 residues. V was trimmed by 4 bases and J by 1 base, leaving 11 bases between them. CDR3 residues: CASSPDGPNTEAFF. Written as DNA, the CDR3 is TGCGCCAGCAGCCCCGACGGCCCGAACACTGAAGCTTTCTTT.

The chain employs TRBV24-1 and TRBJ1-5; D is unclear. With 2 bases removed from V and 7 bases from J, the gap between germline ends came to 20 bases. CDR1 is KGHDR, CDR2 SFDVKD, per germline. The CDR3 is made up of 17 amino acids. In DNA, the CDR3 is TGTGCCACCAGTGATTCCCACCAGACTTTACCCATCCAGCCCCAGCATTTT. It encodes CATSDSHQTLPIQPQHF.

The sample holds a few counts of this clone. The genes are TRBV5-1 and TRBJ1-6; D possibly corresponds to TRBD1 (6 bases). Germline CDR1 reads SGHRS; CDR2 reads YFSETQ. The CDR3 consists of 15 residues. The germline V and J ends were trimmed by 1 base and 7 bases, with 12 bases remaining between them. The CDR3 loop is CASSLTGGSNSPLHF. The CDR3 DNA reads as TGCGCCAGCAGCTTGACCGGGGGCTCAAATTCACCCCTCCACTTT.

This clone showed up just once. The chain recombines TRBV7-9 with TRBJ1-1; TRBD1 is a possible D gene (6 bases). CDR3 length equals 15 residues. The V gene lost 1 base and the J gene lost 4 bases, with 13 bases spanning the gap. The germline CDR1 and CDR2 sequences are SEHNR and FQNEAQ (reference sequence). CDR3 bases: TGTGCCAGCAGCTTAGGGGCGGGGGGCACCACTGAAGCTTTCTTT. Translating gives CASSLGAGGTTEAFF.

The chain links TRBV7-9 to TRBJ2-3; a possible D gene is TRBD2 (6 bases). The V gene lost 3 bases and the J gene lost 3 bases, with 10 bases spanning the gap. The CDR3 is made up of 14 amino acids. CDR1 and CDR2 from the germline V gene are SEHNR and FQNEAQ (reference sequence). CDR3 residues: CASSLSGGTDTQYF. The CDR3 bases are TGTGCCAGCAGCTTGAGTGGGGGGACAGATACGCAGTATTTT. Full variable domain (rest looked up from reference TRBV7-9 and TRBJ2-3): DTGVSQNPRHKITKRGQNVTFRCDPISEHNRLYWYRQTLGQGPEFLTYFQNEAQLEKSRLLSDRFSAERPKGSFSTLEIQRTEQGDSAMYLCASSLSGGTDTQYFGPGTRLTVL.

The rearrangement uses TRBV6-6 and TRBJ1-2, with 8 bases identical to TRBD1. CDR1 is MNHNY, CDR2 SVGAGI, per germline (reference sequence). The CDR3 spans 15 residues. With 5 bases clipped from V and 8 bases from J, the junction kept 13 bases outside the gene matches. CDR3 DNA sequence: TGTGCCAGCAGTCGATCCGGGACAGGCGTTTGGGGCTACACCTTC. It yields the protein CASSRSGTGVWGYTF.

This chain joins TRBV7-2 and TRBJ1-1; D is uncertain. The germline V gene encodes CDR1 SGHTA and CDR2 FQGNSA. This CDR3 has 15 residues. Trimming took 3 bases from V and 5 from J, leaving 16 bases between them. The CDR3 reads CASSFSSGLGTEAFF. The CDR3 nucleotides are TGTGCCAGCAGCTTTTCTTCAGGATTAGGGACTGAAGCTTTCTTT.

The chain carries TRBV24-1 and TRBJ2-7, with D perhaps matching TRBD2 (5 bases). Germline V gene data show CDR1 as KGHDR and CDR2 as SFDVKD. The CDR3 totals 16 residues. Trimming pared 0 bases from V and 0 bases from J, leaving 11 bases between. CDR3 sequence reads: CATSDLPIGSSYEQYV. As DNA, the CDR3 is TGTGCCACCAGTGATTTGCCGATTGGGAGCTCCTACGAGCAGTACGTC.

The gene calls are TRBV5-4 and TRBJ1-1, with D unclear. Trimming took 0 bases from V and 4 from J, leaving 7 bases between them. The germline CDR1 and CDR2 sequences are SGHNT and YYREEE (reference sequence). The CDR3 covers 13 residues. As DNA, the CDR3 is TGTGCCAGCAGCTTGGATGCGGGCACTGAAGCTTTCTTT. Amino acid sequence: CASSLDAGTEAFF.

DNA of the CDR3: TGTGCCAGCTCCCCCAAACTTGTAGGACGGACAACTAATGAAAAACTGTTTTTT. This sequence encodes CASSPKLVGRTTNEKLFF. The rearrangement uses TRBV18 and TRBJ1-4; D not certain. Germline V lookup: CDR1 KGHSH, CDR2 LQKENI. The germline V and J ends were trimmed by 6 bases and 0 bases, with 20 bases remaining between them. The CDR3 has 18 residues.

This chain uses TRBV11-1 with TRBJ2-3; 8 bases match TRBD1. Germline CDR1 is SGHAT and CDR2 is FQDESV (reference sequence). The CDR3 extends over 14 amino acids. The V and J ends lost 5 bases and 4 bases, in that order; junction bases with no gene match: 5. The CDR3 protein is CASSPDREADTQYF. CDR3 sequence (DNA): TGTGCCAGCAGCCCGGACAGGGAAGCAGATACGCAGTATTTT.

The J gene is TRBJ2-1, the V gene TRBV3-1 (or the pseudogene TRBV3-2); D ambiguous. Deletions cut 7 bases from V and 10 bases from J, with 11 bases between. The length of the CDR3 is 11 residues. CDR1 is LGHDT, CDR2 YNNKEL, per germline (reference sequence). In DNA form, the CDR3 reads TGTGCCAGCACACGGGCCGGGGAGCAGTTCTTC. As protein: CASTRAGEQFF.

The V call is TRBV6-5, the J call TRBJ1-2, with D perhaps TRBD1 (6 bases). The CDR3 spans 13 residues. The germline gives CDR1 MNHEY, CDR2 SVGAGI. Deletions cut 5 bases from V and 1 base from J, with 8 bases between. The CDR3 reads CASSPQGNYGYTF. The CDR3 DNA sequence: TGTGCCAGCAGTCCACAGGGTAACTATGGCTACACCTTC.

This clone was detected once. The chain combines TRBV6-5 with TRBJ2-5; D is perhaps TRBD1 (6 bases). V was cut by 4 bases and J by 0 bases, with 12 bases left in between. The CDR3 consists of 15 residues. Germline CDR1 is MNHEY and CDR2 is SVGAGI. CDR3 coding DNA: TGTGCCAGCAGTTCCACGGACAGATACCAAGAGACCCAGTACTTC. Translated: CASSSTDRYQETQYF.

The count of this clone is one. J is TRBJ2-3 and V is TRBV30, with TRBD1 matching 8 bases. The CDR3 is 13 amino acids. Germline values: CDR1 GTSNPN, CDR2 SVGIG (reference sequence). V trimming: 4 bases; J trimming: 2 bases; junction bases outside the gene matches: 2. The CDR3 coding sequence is TGTGCCTGGAACCAGGGGGCCACAGATACGCAGTATTTT. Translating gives CAWNQGATDTQYF.